These 13 T cell receptor beta chains were sequenced from one sample in a study of T-cell reconstitution after alpha-beta-depleted transplantation in children. It was with unique molecular identifiers that the TCRbeta library was prepared. TCRdb independently ran MiXCR on the PCR reads; one entry per CDR3 protein. The sample lists 75,000 to 100,000 distinct CDR3 sequences, 6.5% to 8.5% seen once, with 6.9% in the top ten. The sample was PBMCs from the stem cell graft donor, taken from the stem cell graft. These receptors were collected from a human donor who donated a stem cell graft to a child with congenital amegakaryocytic thrombocytopenia.

This clonotype has a count of ten or more. CDR3 residues: CASRMGGDEQFF. The CDR3 nucleotides read TGTGCCAGCAGAATGGGAGGGGATGAGCAGTTCTTC. The chain couples TRBV12-3 or TRBV12-4 to TRBJ2-1; 7 bases are shared with TRBD2. Trimming cost V 6 bases and J 8 bases; bases outside gene matches: 4. The CDR3 spans 12 residues.

The gene calls are TRBV4-2 and TRBJ2-5, with a possible D match to TRBD2 (6 bases). There are 15 residues in the CDR3. Trimming took 1 base from V and 5 from J, leaving 14 bases between them. Germline V gene sequence: CDR1 LGHNA, CDR2 YNFKEQ. The CDR3: CASSQVPRETETQYF. CDR3 bases: TGTGCCAGCAGCCAAGTACCCCGGGAGACGGAGACCCAGTACTTC.

The J gene is TRBJ2-1, the V gene TRBV9; maybe TRBD2 (6 bases). V was clipped by 4 bases and J by 3 bases, with 8 bases between them. Looked up from germline, CDR1 is SGDLS and CDR2 is YYNGEE. The length of the CDR3 is 13 residues. CDR3 region: CASSPGVYNEQFF. CDR3 bases: TGTGCCAGCAGCCCGGGGGTCTACAATGAGCAGTTCTTC.

This clonotype was seen repeatedly, ten times or more. The rearrangement links TRBV7-2 to TRBJ1-2, with a possible D match to TRBD1 (6 bases). Germline values: CDR1 SGHTA, CDR2 FQGNSA. This CDR3 has 15 residues. V shed 1 base and J shed 2 bases, with 11 bases lying between them. The CDR3 coding sequence is TGTGCCAGCAGCTTAGGGGGGGGCGCGAACTATGGCTACACCTTC. This encodes CASSLGGGANYGYTF.

This clonotype was recorded many times. The chain employs TRBV10-2 and TRBJ1-6; 7 bases line up with TRBD1. V trimming: 5 bases; J trimming: 4 bases; junction bases outside the gene matches: 2. The CDR3 length is 14 residues. Germline V gene data show CDR1 as WSHSY and CDR2 as SAAADI. CDR3 nucleotide sequence: TGCGCCAGCAGTTCAGGGGGGTATAATTCACCCCTCCACTTT. Protein: CASSSGGYNSPLHF.

The table lists this clonotype with many counts. The chain carries TRBV3-1 and TRBJ2-7; TRBD1 aligns across 7 bases. The V gene's germline CDR1 is LGHDT and CDR2 YNNKEL (reference sequence). J lost 0 bases, V lost 1 base, and 6 bases had no gene match. The CDR3 sequence is 16 residues long. The CDR3 nucleotides read TGTGCCAGCAGCCAAGTCGGGACAGTCTCCTCCTACGAGCAGTACTTC. It is translated as CASSQVGTVSSYEQYF.

In this sample, this clonotype turned up many times. This chain joins TRBV5-1 and TRBJ1-1; possible D gene TRBD1, 5 bases. CDR1 is SGHRS and CDR2 is YFSETQ in the germline V gene. The CDR3 consists of 13 residues. The V gene lost 0 bases and the J gene lost 8 bases, with 11 bases spanning the gap. CDR3 sequence reads: CASSLGTGVEAFF. CDR3 DNA sequence: TGCGCCAGCAGCTTGGGGACGGGGGTAGAAGCTTTCTTT.

In this sample, this clonotype turned up many times. This chain joins TRBV10-3 and TRBJ2-7; the D gene is possibly TRBD2 (5 bases). This CDR3 contains 12 residues. With 9 bases removed from V and 2 bases from J, the gap between germline ends came to 11 bases. The germline V gene has CDR1 ENHRY and CDR2 SYGVKD. Here the CDR3 DNA reads TGTGCCATAGCCCCGGAGGCCTACGAGCAGTACTTC. This codes for CAIAPEAYEQYF.

This clonotype was picked up many times. CDR3 in amino acids: CSAPADRGSYNEQFF. The CDR3, as DNA: TGCAGTGCTCCAGCCGACAGGGGCTCCTACAATGAGCAGTTCTTC. The chain employs TRBV20-1 and TRBJ2-1, with TRBD1 matching over 8 bases. After removal of 5 bases from V and 0 bases from J, the junction contained 6 bases not matched to a gene. The CDR3 covers 15 residues. The germline gives CDR1 DFQATT, CDR2 SNEGSKA (reference sequence).

This clonotype appeared many times. The chain uses TRBV11-3 and TRBJ2-1, with TRBD2 identical over 10 bases. Germline V gene data show CDR1 as SGHNT and CDR2 as YENEEA. Trimming took 1 base from V and 7 from J; bases not matched to a gene: 13. This CDR3 is 18 amino acids long. The DNA for the CDR3 is TGTGCCAGCAGCTTAGGGGCGCTTACTAGCGGGATGGGAAATGAGCAGTTCTTC. Its translation is CASSLGALTSGMGNEQFF.

This clonotype was counted ten times or more. V usage is TRBV2 and J usage is TRBJ1-1; D is undetermined. Germline CDR1 reads SNHLY; CDR2 reads FYNNEI. Deletions cut 10 bases from V and 3 bases from J, with 15 bases between. CDR3 size: 13 residues. CDR3 sequence: CATTEEPDTEAFF. The CDR3, as DNA: TGTGCCACGACGGAAGAACCTGACACTGAAGCTTTCTTT.

This clonotype was detected many times. This chain links TRBV10-3 with TRBJ2-3, with a possible D match to TRBD1 (5 bases). Germline values: CDR1 ENHRY, CDR2 SYGVKD. Deletions cut 6 bases from V and 3 bases from J, with 13 bases between. The CDR3 length is 14 residues. The CDR3 nucleotides read TGTGCCATCAGGGGTAGGGGAATAACAGATACGCAGTATTTT. Translated, it gives CAIRGRGITDTQYF.

This clonotype was counted ten times or more. The CDR3 DNA reads TGTGCCAGCAGCCCGCGGCTGGCAGATACGCAGTATTTT. Its protein product is CASSPRLADTQYF. J is TRBJ2-3 and V is TRBV7-2; D gene unclear. Looked up from germline, CDR1 is SGHTA and CDR2 is FQGNSA. V lost 5 bases and J 4 bases, leaving 10 bases between the germline ends. This CDR3 contains 13 residues.